The T cell receptor beta chain under discussion was sequenced for a study of T-cell memory formation after mild COVID-19. The length of the CDR3 is 14 residues. Trimming took 3 bases from V and 3 from J, leaving 12 bases between them. Germline assignment: CDR1 DFQATT and CDR2 SNEGSKA (reference sequence). Each CDR3 protein is one row after TCRdb ran MiXCR on the 5' RACE reads. Of around 200,000 distinct CDR3 sequences in the sample, 25% to 35% are singletons; the top ten hold roughly 11%. The sample comprised PBMCs or a T cell subset sorted from them (not recorded which). This receptor was identified in an adult woman who had mild COVID-19 (a few samples of this study predate the infection). Cell type and time point are not known. The chain uses TRBV20-1 and TRBJ1-5; D may be TRBD1 (5 bases). This CDR3 reads CSARWGKDNQPQHF. CDR3 bases: TGCAGTGCTAGGTGGGGGAAGGACAATCAGCCCCAGCATTTT.